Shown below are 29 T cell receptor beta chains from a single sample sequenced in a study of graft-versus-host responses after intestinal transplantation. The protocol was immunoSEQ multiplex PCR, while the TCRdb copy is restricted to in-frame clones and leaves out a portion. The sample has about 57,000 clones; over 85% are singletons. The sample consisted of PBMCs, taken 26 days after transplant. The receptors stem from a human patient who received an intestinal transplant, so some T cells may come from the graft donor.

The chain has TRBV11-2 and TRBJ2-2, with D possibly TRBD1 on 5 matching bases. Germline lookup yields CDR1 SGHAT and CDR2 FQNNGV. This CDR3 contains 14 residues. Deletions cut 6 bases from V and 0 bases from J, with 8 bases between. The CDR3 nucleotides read TGTGCCAGCAGACCGACAGCGAACACCGGGGAGCTGTTTTTT. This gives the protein CASRPTANTGELFF. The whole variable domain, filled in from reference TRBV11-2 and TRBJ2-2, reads EAGVAQSPRYKIIEKRQSVAFWCNPISGHATLYWYQQILGQGPKLLIQFQNNGVVDDSQLPKDRFSAERLKGVDSTLKIQPAKLEDSAVYLCASRPTANTGELFFGEGSRLTVL.

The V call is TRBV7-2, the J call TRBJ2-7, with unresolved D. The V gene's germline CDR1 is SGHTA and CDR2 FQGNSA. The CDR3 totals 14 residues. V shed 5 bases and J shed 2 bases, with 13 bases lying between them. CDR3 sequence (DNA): TGTGCCAGCAGCCCCTCTGGGCACCCCTACGAGCAGTACTTC. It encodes CASSPSGHPYEQYF.

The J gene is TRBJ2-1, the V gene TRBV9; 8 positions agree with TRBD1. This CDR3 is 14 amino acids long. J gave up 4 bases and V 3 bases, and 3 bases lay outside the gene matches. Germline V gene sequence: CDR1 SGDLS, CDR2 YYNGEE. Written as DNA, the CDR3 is TGTGCCAGCAGCGACCACAGGGGGTACAATGAGCAGTTCTTC. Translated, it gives CASSDHRGYNEQFF.

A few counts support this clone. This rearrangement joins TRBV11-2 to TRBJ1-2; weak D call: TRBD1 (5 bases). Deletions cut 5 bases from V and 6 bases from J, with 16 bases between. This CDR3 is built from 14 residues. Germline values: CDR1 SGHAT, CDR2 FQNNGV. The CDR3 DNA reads TGTGCCAGCAGCCATATGGGGGAGCGGGATGGCTACACCTTC. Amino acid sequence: CASSHMGERDGYTF.

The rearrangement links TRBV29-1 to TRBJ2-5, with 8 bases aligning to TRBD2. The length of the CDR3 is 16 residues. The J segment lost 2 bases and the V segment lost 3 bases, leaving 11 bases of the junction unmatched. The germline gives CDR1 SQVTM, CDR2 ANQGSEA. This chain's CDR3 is CSVDGDRRGEQETQYF. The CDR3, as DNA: TGCAGCGTTGATGGGGATCGGCGGGGGGAACAAGAGACCCAGTACTTC.

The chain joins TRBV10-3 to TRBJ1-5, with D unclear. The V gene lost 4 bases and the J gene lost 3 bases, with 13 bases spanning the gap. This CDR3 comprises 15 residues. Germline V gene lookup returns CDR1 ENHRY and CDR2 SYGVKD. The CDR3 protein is CAISGGLPNNQPQHF. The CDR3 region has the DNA TGTGCCATCAGTGGAGGACTCCCGAACAATCAGCCCCAGCATTTT.

CDR3 residues: CASSATVSSYNEQFF. CDR3 nucleotides: TGTGCCAGCAGTGCCACAGTGAGCTCCTACAATGAGCAGTTCTTC. The chain uses TRBV27 and TRBJ2-1; D uncertain. Trimming stripped 5 bases from V and 0 bases from J, with 11 bases between. The CDR3 extends over 15 amino acids. Germline CDR1 is MNHEY and CDR2 is SMNVEV (reference sequence).

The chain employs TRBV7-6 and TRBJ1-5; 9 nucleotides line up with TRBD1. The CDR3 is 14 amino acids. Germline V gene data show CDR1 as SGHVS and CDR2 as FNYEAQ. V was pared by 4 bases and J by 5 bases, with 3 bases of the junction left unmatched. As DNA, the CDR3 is TGTGCCAGCAGCTCCACAGGGGGCTATCAGCCCCAGCATTTT. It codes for CASSSTGGYQPQHF.

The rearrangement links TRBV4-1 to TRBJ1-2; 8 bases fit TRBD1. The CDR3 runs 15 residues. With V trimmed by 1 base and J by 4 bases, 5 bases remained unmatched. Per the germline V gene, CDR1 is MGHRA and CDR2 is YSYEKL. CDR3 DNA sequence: TGCGCCAGCAGCCAAGGCAGGGGGCTTGGCTATGGCTACACCTTC. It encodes CASSQGRGLGYGYTF.

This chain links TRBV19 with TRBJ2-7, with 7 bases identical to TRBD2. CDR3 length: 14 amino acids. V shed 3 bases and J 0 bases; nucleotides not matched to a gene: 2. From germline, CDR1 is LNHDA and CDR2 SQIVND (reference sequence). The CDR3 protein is CASSMGGSSYEQYV. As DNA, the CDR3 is TGTGCCAGTAGTATGGGGGGGAGCTCCTACGAGCAGTACGTC.

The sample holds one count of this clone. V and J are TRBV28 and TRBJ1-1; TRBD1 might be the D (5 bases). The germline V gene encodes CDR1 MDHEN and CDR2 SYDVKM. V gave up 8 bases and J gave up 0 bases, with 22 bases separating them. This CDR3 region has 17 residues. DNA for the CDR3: TGTGCCAGCCCCCCGGGGGGGAAGTCGGCCTTGAACACTGAAGCTTTCTTT. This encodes CASPPGGKSALNTEAFF.

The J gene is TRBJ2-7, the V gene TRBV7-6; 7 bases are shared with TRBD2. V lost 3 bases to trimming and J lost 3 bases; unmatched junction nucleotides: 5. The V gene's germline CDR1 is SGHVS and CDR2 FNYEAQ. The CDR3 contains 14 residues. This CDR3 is CASSLRGGGYEQYF. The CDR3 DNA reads TGTGCCAGCAGCTTGAGGGGCGGGGGCTACGAGCAGTACTTC.

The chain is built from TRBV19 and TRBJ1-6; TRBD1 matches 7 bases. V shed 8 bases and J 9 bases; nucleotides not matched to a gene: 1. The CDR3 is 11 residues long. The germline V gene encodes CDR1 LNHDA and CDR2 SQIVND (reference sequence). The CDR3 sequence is CASGQVSPLHF. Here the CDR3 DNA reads TGTGCCAGTGGACAGGTTTCACCCCTCCACTTT.

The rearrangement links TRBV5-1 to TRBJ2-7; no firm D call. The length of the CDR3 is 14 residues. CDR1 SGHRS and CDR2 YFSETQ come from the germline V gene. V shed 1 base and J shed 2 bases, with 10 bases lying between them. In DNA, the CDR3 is TGCGCCAGCAGCTTGCCACAGACCCCCTACGAGCAGTACTTC. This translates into CASSLPQTPYEQYF.

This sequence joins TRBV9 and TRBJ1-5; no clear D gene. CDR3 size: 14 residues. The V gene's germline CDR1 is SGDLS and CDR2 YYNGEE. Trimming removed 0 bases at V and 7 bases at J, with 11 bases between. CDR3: CASSVGGKGQPQHF. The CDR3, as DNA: TGTGCCAGCAGCGTAGGAGGGAAGGGACAGCCCCAGCATTTT. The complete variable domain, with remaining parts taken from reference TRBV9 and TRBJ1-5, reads DSGVTQTPKHLITATGQRVTLRCSPRSGDLSVYWYQQSLDQGLQFLIQYYNGEERAKGNILERFSAQQFPDLHSELNLSSLELGDSALYFCASSVGGKGQPQHFGDGTRLSIL.

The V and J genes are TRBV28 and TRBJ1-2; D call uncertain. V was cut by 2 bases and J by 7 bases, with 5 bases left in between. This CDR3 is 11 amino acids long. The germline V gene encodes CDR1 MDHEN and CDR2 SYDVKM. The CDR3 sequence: CASSLNGGYTF. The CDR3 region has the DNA TGTGCCAGCAGTTTAAACGGTGGCTACACCTTC.

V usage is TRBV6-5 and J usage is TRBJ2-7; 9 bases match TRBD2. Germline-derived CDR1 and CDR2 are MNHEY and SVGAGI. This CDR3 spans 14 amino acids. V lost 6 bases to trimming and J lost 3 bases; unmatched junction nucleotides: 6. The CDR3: CASSSSGVNYEQYF. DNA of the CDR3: TGTGCCAGCAGCTCTAGCGGGGTTAACTACGAGCAGTACTTC.

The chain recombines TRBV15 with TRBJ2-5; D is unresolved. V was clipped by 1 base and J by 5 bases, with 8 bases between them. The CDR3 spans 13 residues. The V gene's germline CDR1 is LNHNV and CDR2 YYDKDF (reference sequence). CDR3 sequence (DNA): TGTGCCACCAGCAGAGCCACCCGGGAGACCCAGTACTTC. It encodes CATSRATRETQYF.

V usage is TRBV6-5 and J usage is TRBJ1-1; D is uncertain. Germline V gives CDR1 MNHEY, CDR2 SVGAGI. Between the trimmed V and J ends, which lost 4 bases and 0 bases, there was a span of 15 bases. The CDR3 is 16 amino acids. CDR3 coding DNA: TGTGCCAGCAGTTTCGGTGGTAGCTACATGAACACTGAAGCTTTCTTT. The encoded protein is CASSFGGSYMNTEAFF.

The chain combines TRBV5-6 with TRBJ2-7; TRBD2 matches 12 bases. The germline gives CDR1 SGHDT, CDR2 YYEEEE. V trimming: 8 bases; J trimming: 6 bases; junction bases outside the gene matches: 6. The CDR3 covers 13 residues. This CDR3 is CASSGTSGPEQYF. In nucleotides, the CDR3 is TGTGCCAGTTCCGGGACTAGCGGGCCCGAGCAGTACTTC.

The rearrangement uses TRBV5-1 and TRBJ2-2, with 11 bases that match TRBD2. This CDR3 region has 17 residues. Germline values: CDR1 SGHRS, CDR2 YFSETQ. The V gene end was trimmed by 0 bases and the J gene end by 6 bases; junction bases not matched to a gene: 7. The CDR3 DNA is TGCGCCAGCAGCTTGGAGGCACTAGCGGGGGTGTCCGGGGAGCTGTTTTTT. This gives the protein CASSLEALAGVSGELFF.

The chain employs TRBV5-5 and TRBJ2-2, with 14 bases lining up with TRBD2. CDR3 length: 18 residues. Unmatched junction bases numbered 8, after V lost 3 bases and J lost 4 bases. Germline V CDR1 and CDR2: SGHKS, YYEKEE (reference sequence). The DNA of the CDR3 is TGTGCCAGCAGCTCCCGAAAGGGACTAGCGGGGGCCACCGGGGAGCTGTTTTTT. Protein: CASSSRKGLAGATGELFF.

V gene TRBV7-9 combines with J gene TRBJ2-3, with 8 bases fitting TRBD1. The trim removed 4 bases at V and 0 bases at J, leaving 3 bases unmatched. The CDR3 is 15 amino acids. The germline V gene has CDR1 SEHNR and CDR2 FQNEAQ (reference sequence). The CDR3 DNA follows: TGTGCCAGCAGCTCCCGGGACAGGAGCACAGATACGCAGTATTTT. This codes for CASSSRDRSTDTQYF.

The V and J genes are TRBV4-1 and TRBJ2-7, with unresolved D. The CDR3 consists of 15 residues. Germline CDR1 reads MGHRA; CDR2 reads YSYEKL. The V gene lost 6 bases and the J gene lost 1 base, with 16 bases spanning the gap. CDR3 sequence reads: CASSSGPGWSYEQYF. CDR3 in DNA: TGCGCCAGCAGTTCAGGTCCCGGATGGTCCTACGAGCAGTACTTC.

In DNA form, the CDR3 reads TGTGCCAGCAGCTTGCAGACAGGGGACTATGGCTACACCTTC. Translated: CASSLQTGDYGYTF. V is TRBV7-2 and J is TRBJ1-2; 8 bases fit TRBD1. This CDR3 region has 14 residues. With V trimmed by 3 bases and J by 3 bases, 3 bases remained unmatched. Per germline, CDR1 SGHTA and CDR2 FQGNSA.

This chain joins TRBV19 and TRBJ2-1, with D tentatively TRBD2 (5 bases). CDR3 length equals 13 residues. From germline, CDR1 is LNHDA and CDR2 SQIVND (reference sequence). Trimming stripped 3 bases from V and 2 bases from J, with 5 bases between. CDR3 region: CASSIGTYNEQFF. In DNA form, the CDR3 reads TGTGCCAGTAGTATCGGGACCTACAATGAGCAGTTCTTC.

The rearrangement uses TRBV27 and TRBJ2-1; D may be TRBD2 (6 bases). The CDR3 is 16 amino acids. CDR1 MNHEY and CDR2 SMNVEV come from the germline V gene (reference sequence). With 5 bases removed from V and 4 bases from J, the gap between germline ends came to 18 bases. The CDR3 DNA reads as TGTGCCAGCAGTCCGACCTTCGCGGGACTGTACAATGAGCAGTTCTTC. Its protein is CASSPTFAGLYNEQFF.

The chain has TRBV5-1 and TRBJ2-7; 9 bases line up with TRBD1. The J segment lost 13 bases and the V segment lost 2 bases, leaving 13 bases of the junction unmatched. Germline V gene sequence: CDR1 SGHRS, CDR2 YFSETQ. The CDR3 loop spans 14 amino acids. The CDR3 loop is CASSLGQGKDVVYF. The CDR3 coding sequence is TGCGCCAGCAGCTTAGGACAGGGGAAGGATGTCGTATACTTC.

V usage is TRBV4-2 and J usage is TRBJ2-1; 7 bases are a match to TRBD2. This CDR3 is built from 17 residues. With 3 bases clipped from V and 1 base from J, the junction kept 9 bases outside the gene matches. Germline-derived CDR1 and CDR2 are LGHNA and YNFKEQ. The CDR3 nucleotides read TGTGCCAGCAGCCAGCGAAGGGGAGGGAGATCCTACAATGAGCAGTTCTTC. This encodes CASSQRRGGRSYNEQFF.